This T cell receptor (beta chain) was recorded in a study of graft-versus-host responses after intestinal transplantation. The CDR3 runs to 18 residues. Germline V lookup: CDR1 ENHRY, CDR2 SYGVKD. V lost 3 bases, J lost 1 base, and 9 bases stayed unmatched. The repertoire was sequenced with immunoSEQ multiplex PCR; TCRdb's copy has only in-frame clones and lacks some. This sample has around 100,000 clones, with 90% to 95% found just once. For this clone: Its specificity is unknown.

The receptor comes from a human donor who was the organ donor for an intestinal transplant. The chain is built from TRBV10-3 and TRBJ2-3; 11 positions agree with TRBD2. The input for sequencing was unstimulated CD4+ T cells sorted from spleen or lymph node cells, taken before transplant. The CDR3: CAISDVLAGVWGTDTQYF. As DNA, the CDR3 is TGTGCCATCAGTGATGTACTAGCGGGAGTGTGGGGCACAGATACGCAGTATTTT.